Listed here are 27 T cell receptor beta chains from one sample, sequenced in a study of cytomegalovirus exposure and HLA in healthy donors. Vbeta (60) and Jbeta (13) primers were used in the PCR. Measured with immunoSEQ multiplex PCR; TCRdb has only the in-frame clones, and not every one. Of some 140,000 clones listed, under 10% are singletons. The sequenced sample consisted of PBMCs. These TCRs come from a middle-aged woman in good health and CMV-seropositive.

V usage is TRBV19 and J usage is TRBJ1-1; tentatively, D is TRBD1 (5 bases). The CDR3 sequence is 17 residues long. Germline CDR1 reads LNHDA; CDR2 reads SQIVND (reference sequence). V gave up 6 bases and J gave up 1 base, with 21 bases separating them. CDR3 nucleotides: TGTGCCAGTAGACCTTTCACCCGCTTGGACAAGAACACTGAAGCTTTCTTT. It translates to CASRPFTRLDKNTEAFF.

The rearrangement joins TRBV5-1 to TRBJ2-2; 8 bases map to TRBD2. The CDR3 totals 16 residues. Looked up from germline, CDR1 is SGHRS and CDR2 is YFSETQ. J lost 2 bases, V lost 3 bases, and 6 bases had no gene match. Here the CDR3 DNA reads TGCGCCAGCAGCTCCGGGACTAGTTCTAACACCGGGGAGCTGTTTTTT. Its protein is CASSSGTSSNTGELFF.

This clone was observed a handful of times. The chain joins TRBV5-1 to TRBJ1-6, with 8 bases fitting TRBD1. Germline V CDR1 and CDR2: SGHRS, YFSETQ. This CDR3 is built from 16 residues. The trim removed 0 bases at V and 9 bases at J, leaving 8 bases unmatched. For the CDR3, the DNA is TGCGCCAGCAGCTTGGAGTCGACAGGGGCGGGTTCACCCCTCCACTTT. Translating it yields CASSLESTGAGSPLHF.

The chain couples TRBV5-1 to TRBJ1-6; D not resolved. Germline V gives CDR1 SGHRS, CDR2 YFSETQ. The CDR3 totals 15 residues. Deletions cut 4 bases from V and 3 bases from J, with 11 bases between. The CDR3 DNA reads TGCGCCAGCAGCCCTGAGGCCCGCTATAATTCACCCCTCCACTTT. As protein: CASSPEARYNSPLHF.

This clone was seen a handful of times. The chain links TRBV7-2 to TRBJ2-7; TRBD2 aligns across 8 bases. V shed 3 bases and J 3 bases; nucleotides not matched to a gene: 4. Per germline, CDR1 SGHTA and CDR2 FQGNSA. The length of the CDR3 is 14 residues. CDR3 region: CASSLGLGYYEQYF. CDR3 nucleotides: TGTGCCAGCAGCTTGGGACTAGGGTACTACGAGCAGTACTTC.

This clone was seen once. Distinct nucleotide sequences in the sample also encode this CDR3. This chain connects TRBV5-1 to TRBJ2-7; possibly TRBD1 for D (5 bases). With 0 bases removed from V and 0 bases from J, the gap between germline ends came to 7 bases. CDR3 length: 14 residues. Germline V gene lookup returns CDR1 SGHRS and CDR2 YFSETQ. The CDR3 coding sequence is TGCGCCAGCAGCTTGGGGCAGGGCTCCTACGAGCAGTACTTC. It specifies CASSLGQGSYEQYF.

The chain employs TRBV6-5 and TRBJ1-6, with a tentative D call TRBD1 (5 bases). Germline V gene sequence: CDR1 MNHEY, CDR2 SVGAGI. The CDR3 contains 16 residues. V lost 2 bases and J 6 bases, leaving 14 bases between the germline ends. The CDR3 here is CASSYHLGATNSPLHF. CDR3 nucleotide sequence: TGTGCCAGCAGTTACCATTTAGGGGCCACTAATTCACCCCTCCACTTT.

Only a few counts were recorded for this clone. The chain combines TRBV11-2 with TRBJ1-4, with a tentative D call TRBD1 (5 bases). The CDR3 is 15 amino acids. The germline CDR1 and CDR2 sequences are SGHAT and FQNNGV. The V end lost 1 base, the J end lost 7 bases, and 13 bases lay between the germline ends. For the CDR3, the DNA is TGTGCCAGCAGCTTAGGTCATCAGGGTTCTGAAAAACTGTTTTTT. Amino acid sequence: CASSLGHQGSEKLFF.

The CDR3 DNA reads TGCGCCAGCAGCTGGGGGGGAGACAGGGGACGGGATGAGCAGTTCTTC. It encodes CASSWGGDRGRDEQFF. The genes are TRBV5-1 and TRBJ2-1, with D tentatively TRBD1 (8 bases). V was shortened by 3 bases and J by 8 bases, with 21 bases between the two germline ends. This CDR3 is 16 amino acids long. Germline V gene data show CDR1 as SGHRS and CDR2 as YFSETQ.

In this sample, this clone turned up a few times. The rearrangement links TRBV11-3 to TRBJ2-7; D is possibly TRBD2 (5 bases). This CDR3 is 15 amino acids long. Trimming shortened V by 3 bases and J by 3 bases, and 15 bases separated the two germline ends. The germline CDR1 and CDR2 sequences are SGHNT and YENEEA. The CDR3 DNA sequence: TGTGCCAGCAGCTTTAGTGGTACTAGAAGCTACGAGCAGTACTTC. Translation: CASSFSGTRSYEQYF.

This clone has a handful of counts. CDR3 coding DNA: TGTGCCAGCAGCTCCGGCCCGACAGGGCTTGTAACTAATGAAAAACTGTTTTTT. This translates into CASSSGPTGLVTNEKLFF. The rearrangement uses TRBV7-2 and TRBJ1-4, with 7 bases aligning to TRBD1. Germline V gene data show CDR1 as SGHTA and CDR2 as FQGNSA. With V trimmed by 4 bases and J by 1 base, 12 bases remained unmatched. CDR3 size: 18 residues. The full variable domain, rest sourced from reference TRBV7-2 and TRBJ1-4, is GAGVSQSPSNKVTEKGKDVELRCDPISGHTALYWYRQSLGQGLEFLIYFQGNSAPDKSGLPSDRFSAERTGGSVSTLTIQRTQQEDSAVYLCASSSGPTGLVTNEKLFFGSGTQLSVL.

The chain is built from TRBV19 and TRBJ1-4, with no clear D. Germline V lookup: CDR1 LNHDA, CDR2 SQIVND (reference sequence). V gave up 4 bases and J gave up 6 bases, with 15 bases separating them. CDR3 length: 15 residues. The CDR3 sequence: CASSNPGAEDEKLFF. The CDR3 DNA is TGTGCCAGTAGTAATCCTGGTGCGGAAGATGAAAAACTGTTTTTT.

This clone was seen more than once but under ten times. The chain's CDR3 is CASSFRAPGTAAYEQYF. In DNA form, the CDR3 reads TGCGCCAGCAGCTTTCGCGCACCGGGGACAGCGGCCTACGAGCAGTACTTC. This sequence joins TRBV5-1 and TRBJ2-7; 7 bases fit TRBD1. Germline-derived CDR1 and CDR2 are SGHRS and YFSETQ. The CDR3 extends over 17 amino acids. The J segment lost 2 bases and the V segment lost 2 bases, leaving 13 bases of the junction unmatched.

This chain joins TRBV5-1 and TRBJ2-5; D is uncertain. This CDR3 has 11 amino acids. V was pared by 5 bases and J by 3 bases, with 5 bases between. Germline CDR1 reads SGHRS; CDR2 reads YFSETQ. CDR3 sequence (DNA): TGCGCCAGCAGGGCAGAAGAGACCCAGTACTTC. This translates into CASRAEETQYF.

V usage is TRBV7-6 and J usage is TRBJ2-2, with unresolved D. Trimming took off 1 base at V and 0 bases at J, with 6 bases between the two ends. The CDR3 has 15 amino acids. CDR1 and CDR2 (germline): SGHVS, FNYEAQ. The CDR3 loop reads CASSLGATNTGELFF. The CDR3 coding sequence is TGTGCCAGCAGCTTAGGGGCCACGAACACCGGGGAGCTGTTTTTT.

This chain connects TRBV11-1 to TRBJ2-3; 7 positions match TRBD2. The junction had 4 bases not matched to a gene; V was cut back by 4 bases and J by 3 bases. This CDR3 has 14 amino acids. Germline values: CDR1 SGHAT, CDR2 FQDESV (reference sequence). CDR3 bases: TGTGCCAGCAGCTCAGGACTAGTAACAGATACGCAGTATTTT. Translation gives CASSSGLVTDTQYF.

In its sample, this clone was seen a few times. V is TRBV5-6 and J is TRBJ2-2; 7 bases align to TRBD1. Germline CDR1 reads SGHDT; CDR2 reads YYEEEE. This CDR3 spans 17 amino acids. V lost 2 bases and J lost 4; bases outside the gene matches: 11. DNA for the CDR3: TGTGCCAGCAGCTTCAGCCGGGACAACAGGGGCACCGGGGAGCTGTTTTTT. Residues: CASSFSRDNRGTGELFF.

V and J are TRBV5-1 and TRBJ2-7; TRBD1 might be the D (5 bases). Germline V gives CDR1 SGHRS, CDR2 YFSETQ. V was shortened by 4 bases and J by 3 bases, with 14 bases between the two germline ends. CDR3 length: 14 residues. CDR3 amino acids: CASSRGDRLYEQYF. As DNA, the CDR3 is TGCGCCAGCAGCCGCGGTGACAGACTCTACGAGCAGTACTTC.

There are a few counts of this clone. The chain carries TRBV25-1 and TRBJ1-3; D ambiguous. The CDR3 contains 13 residues. The V and J ends lost 8 bases and 4 bases respectively, with 12 bases between them. Germline CDR1 is MGHDK and CDR2 is SYGVNS. This CDR3 reads CASSHPGGNTIYF. Here the CDR3 DNA reads TGTGCCAGCTCCCACCCCGGGGGAAACACCATATATTTT.

The chain couples TRBV11-1 to TRBJ2-7, with 10 nucleotides matching TRBD1. J was trimmed by 2 bases and V by 4 bases; bases with no gene match: 11. CDR3 length: 17 amino acids. CDR1 and CDR2 (germline): SGHAT, FQDESV (reference sequence). The CDR3 DNA sequence: TGTGCCAGCAGCTCGCCGGGACAGGGGCTCCGAACCTACGAGCAGTACTTC. Encoded protein: CASSSPGQGLRTYEQYF.

This chain connects TRBV11-3 to TRBJ1-2; possible D gene TRBD1, 5 bases. V lost 5 bases, J lost 1 base, and 14 bases lay in between. The CDR3 loop spans 15 amino acids. In germline, CDR1 is SGHNT, CDR2 YENEEA. This CDR3 is CASSIPTDVNYGYTF. CDR3 in DNA: TGTGCCAGCAGCATCCCGACAGACGTTAACTATGGCTACACCTTC.

This chain joins TRBV18 and TRBJ2-1, with 11 positions matching TRBD2. Trimming at V came to 4 bases and at J to 2 bases, leaving 1 base not matched to a gene. CDR1 is KGHSH, CDR2 LQKENI, per germline. The CDR3 loop spans 15 amino acids. CDR3 coding DNA: TGTGCCAGCTCACGGACTAGCGGGCCCTACAATGAGCAGTTCTTC. Translating gives CASSRTSGPYNEQFF. The full variable domain, rest sourced from reference TRBV18 and TRBJ2-1, is NAGVMQNPRHLVRRRGQEARLRCSPMKGHSHVYWYRQLPEEGLKFMVYLQKENIIDESGMPKERFSAEFPKEGPSILRIQQVVRGDSAAYFCASSRTSGPYNEQFFGPGTRLTVL.

The chain employs TRBV4-3 and TRBJ2-3, with 8 bases fitting TRBD1. The trim removed 3 bases at V and 2 bases at J, leaving 10 bases unmatched. The CDR3 has 17 residues. CDR1 and CDR2 (germline): LGHNA, YSLEER. DNA for the CDR3: TGCGCCAGCAGCCAGGGCCAGGGGGCGCGGATCACAGATACGCAGTATTTT. It translates to CASSQGQGARITDTQYF.

The table lists this clone with a few counts. The rearrangement joins TRBV10-3 to TRBJ2-5; 13 bases map to TRBD2. V trimming: 0 bases; J trimming: 7 bases; junction bases outside the gene matches: 8. Germline lookup yields CDR1 ENHRY and CDR2 SYGVKD. This CDR3 is 17 amino acids long. The CDR3 DNA follows: TGTGCCATCAGTGAGTCGACGGGAACTAGCGGGGGGGCGACCCAGTACTTC. Translating it yields CAISESTGTSGGATQYF.

Comments on this clone: Other nucleotide sequences from this sample produce the same CDR3. The chain carries TRBV15 and TRBJ1-1; D ambiguous. CDR1 LNHNV and CDR2 YYDKDF come from the germline V gene (reference sequence). V dropped 4 bases and J dropped 8 bases, with 14 bases sitting between them. The CDR3 length is 13 residues. This CDR3 is CATSIRLFGEAFF. The CDR3 DNA sequence: TGTGCCACCAGCATCCGCCTCTTCGGGGAAGCTTTCTTT.

V and J are TRBV7-8 and TRBJ1-1; D gene ambiguous. Germline-derived CDR1 and CDR2 are SGHVS and FQNEAQ. The CDR3 contains 13 residues. The V end lost 0 bases, the J end lost 11 bases, and 13 bases lay between the germline ends. The CDR3 DNA is TGTGCCAGCAGCTTAGCTGAGACGGGAGGCGCTTTCTTT. Its protein is CASSLAETGGAFF.

This clone came up a few times. This chain joins TRBV20-1 and TRBJ1-2; no clear D gene. Per germline, CDR1 DFQATT and CDR2 SNEGSKA (reference sequence). This CDR3 comprises 11 residues. V was pared by 1 base and J by 8 bases, with 8 bases between. The CDR3, as DNA: TGCAGTGCTAGAGGATTGGGCGGCTACACCTTC. This gives the protein CSARGLGGYTF.